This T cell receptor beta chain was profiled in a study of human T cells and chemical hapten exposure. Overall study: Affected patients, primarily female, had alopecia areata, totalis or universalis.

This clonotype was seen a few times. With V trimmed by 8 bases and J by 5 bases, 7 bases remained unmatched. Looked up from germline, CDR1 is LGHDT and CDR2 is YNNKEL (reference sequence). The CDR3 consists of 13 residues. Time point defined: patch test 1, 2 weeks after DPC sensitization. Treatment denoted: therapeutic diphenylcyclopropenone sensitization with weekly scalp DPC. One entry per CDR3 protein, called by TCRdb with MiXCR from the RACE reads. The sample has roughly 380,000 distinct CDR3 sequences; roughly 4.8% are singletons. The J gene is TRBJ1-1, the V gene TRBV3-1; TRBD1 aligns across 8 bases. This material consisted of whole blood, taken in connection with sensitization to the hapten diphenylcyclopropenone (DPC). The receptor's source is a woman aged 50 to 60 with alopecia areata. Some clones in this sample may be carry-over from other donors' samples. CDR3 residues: CASADRGGTEAFF. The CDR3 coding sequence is TGTGCCAGCGCCGACAGGGGTGGGACTGAAGCTTTCTTT. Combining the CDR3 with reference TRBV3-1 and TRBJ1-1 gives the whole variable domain DTAVSQTPKYLVTQMGNDKSIKCEQNLGHDTMYWYKQDSKKFLKIMFSYNNKELIINETVPNRFSPKSPDKAHLNLHINSLELGDSAVYFCASADRGGTEAFFGQGTRLTVV.